This is a list of T cell receptor beta chains from one sample in a study of T cell repertoires in cytomegalovirus infection. TCRdb reprocessed the reads with MiXCR, giving one entry per CDR3 protein. The sample has approximately 1,000,000 distinct CDR3 sequences, roughly a third seen once. What these receptors recognize is not known. The source was cultured CD8+ T cells from PBMCs, collected from culture after CMV antigen stimulation. Receptors were obtained from a human donor in good health (CMV status not recorded). Some clones in this sample may be carry-over from other donors' samples. The CDR3 runs from the conserved cysteine through the conserved F or W. Each record gives: V gene, clone size, D gene, J gene, CDR3 protein. A D gene is named only where the DNA matches it firmly. Not all rows give a size; the values are once, few, many and, for expanded clones, a class.

v_gene: TRBV28
abundance: many
d_gene: TRBD1
j_gene: TRBJ1-1
CDR3aa: CASTDRGTEAFF

v_gene: TRBV15
abundance: few
d_gene: TRBD2
j_gene: TRBJ2-3
CDR3aa: CATSREVAGGPVNTQYF

v_gene: TRBV5-6
abundance: .
d_gene: TRBD1
j_gene: TRBJ2-2
CDR3aa: CASSLDRGPTGELFF

v_gene: TRBV6-2/TRBV6-3
abundance: .
d_gene: .
j_gene: TRBJ1-5
CDR3aa: CATLSRDQPQHF

v_gene: TRBV9
abundance: .
d_gene: .
j_gene: TRBJ1-2
CDR3aa: CASSASTQGYYGYTF

v_gene: TRBV12-3/TRBV12-4
abundance: few
d_gene: TRBD2
j_gene: TRBJ2-1
CDR3aa: CASRSGAGGLSWEQFF

v_gene: TRBV7-9
abundance: .
d_gene: .
j_gene: TRBJ1-1
CDR3aa: CASYPNRVNTEAFF

v_gene: TRBV15
abundance: few
d_gene: .
j_gene: TRBJ2-1
CDR3aa: CATSRKTASNEQFF

v_gene: TRBV6-4
abundance: few
d_gene: .
j_gene: TRBJ1-1
CDR3aa: CASRVGAGYTEAFF

v_gene: TRBV19
abundance: .
d_gene: .
j_gene: TRBJ2-2
CDR3aa: CASSDGTQNTGELFF

v_gene: TRBV7-8
abundance: few
d_gene: TRBD2
j_gene: TRBJ2-2
CDR3aa: CASSIAGTSGGPTGELFF

v_gene: TRBV6-2/TRBV6-3
abundance: few
d_gene: .
j_gene: TRBJ2-4
CDR3aa: CASSYEASSGKNIQYF

v_gene: TRBV29-1
abundance: .
d_gene: .
j_gene: TRBJ1-2
CDR3aa: CSVDTEGSWDGYTF

v_gene: TRBV10-3
abundance: few
d_gene: .
j_gene: TRBJ2-1
CDR3aa: CAISESPNNEQFF

v_gene: TRBV7-2
abundance: many
d_gene: .
j_gene: TRBJ1-5
CDR3aa: CASSPTGSWGPSNQPQHF

v_gene: TRBV7-8
abundance: many
d_gene: .
j_gene: TRBJ1-5
CDR3aa: CASSLIVNQPQHF

v_gene: TRBV28
abundance: .
d_gene: TRBD1
j_gene: TRBJ2-1
CDR3aa: CASSLLQGALNEQFF

v_gene: TRBV6-1
abundance: few
d_gene: TRBD1
j_gene: TRBJ1-1
CDR3aa: CASSETGVMNTEAFF

v_gene: TRBV11-2
abundance: .
d_gene: .
j_gene: TRBJ2-4
CDR3aa: CASSFSVSSPKNIQYF

v_gene: TRBV27
abundance: few
d_gene: TRBD2
j_gene: TRBJ2-2
CDR3aa: CASSKLAGTNTGELFF

v_gene: TRBV27
abundance: .
d_gene: .
j_gene: TRBJ2-1
CDR3aa: CASSLYNNEQFF

v_gene: TRBV7-6
abundance: .
d_gene: TRBD1
j_gene: TRBJ2-5
CDR3aa: CASSQGQGQETQYF

v_gene: TRBV20-1
abundance: .
d_gene: .
j_gene: TRBJ1-1
CDR3aa: CSARGDGNRVANTEAFF

v_gene: TRBV7-8
abundance: few
d_gene: .
j_gene: TRBJ1-5
CDR3aa: CASSPAGSGNQPQHF

v_gene: TRBV7-9
abundance: many
d_gene: .
j_gene: TRBJ2-3
CDR3aa: CASSRRDSSTDTQYF

v_gene: TRBV6-6
abundance: .
d_gene: .
j_gene: TRBJ2-1
CDR3aa: CASSYSTGGSEQFF

v_gene: TRBV6-1
abundance: .
d_gene: TRBD1
j_gene: TRBJ2-5
CDR3aa: CASSEVGQGAFETQYF

v_gene: TRBV2
abundance: .
d_gene: .
j_gene: TRBJ1-3
CDR3aa: CASRGGLSGNTIYF

v_gene: TRBV3-1
abundance: .
d_gene: .
j_gene: TRBJ1-1
CDR3aa: CASSQEFRGGVKRNTEAFF

v_gene: TRBV3-1
abundance: once
d_gene: .
j_gene: TRBJ2-2
CDR3aa: CASSQDSDRSGELFF

v_gene: TRBV5-4
abundance: .
d_gene: .
j_gene: TRBJ2-1
CDR3aa: CVSSLGDNEQFF

v_gene: TRBV2
abundance: .
d_gene: TRBD1
j_gene: TRBJ2-4
CDR3aa: CASSPRDRVLDIQYF

v_gene: TRBV7-9
abundance: .
d_gene: .
j_gene: TRBJ2-1
CDR3aa: CASLKGGSSEQFF

v_gene: TRBV12-3/TRBV12-4
abundance: few
d_gene: .
j_gene: TRBJ2-2
CDR3aa: CASSSVEGGRNTGELFF

v_gene: TRBV7-2
abundance: few
d_gene: .
j_gene: TRBJ1-5
CDR3aa: CASSPGPYINQPQHF

v_gene: TRBV4-1
abundance: .
d_gene: .
j_gene: TRBJ2-3
CDR3aa: CASSQESWAMSPSKDTQYF

v_gene: TRBV7-6
abundance: many
d_gene: TRBD2
j_gene: TRBJ2-1
CDR3aa: CASSLGLANEQFF

v_gene: TRBV7-9
abundance: many
d_gene: TRBD1
j_gene: TRBJ2-6
CDR3aa: CASSDGTGGTGANVLTF

v_gene: TRBV12-3/TRBV12-4
abundance: many
d_gene: .
j_gene: TRBJ1-2
CDR3aa: CASSLTQPLGYTF

v_gene: TRBV28
abundance: few
d_gene: TRBD1
j_gene: TRBJ1-2
CDR3aa: CASSWTGDNYGYTF

v_gene: TRBV2
abundance: .
d_gene: .
j_gene: TRBJ1-1
CDR3aa: CAGAPANTEAFF

v_gene: TRBV7-8
abundance: many
d_gene: .
j_gene: TRBJ1-4
CDR3aa: CASSPNPLRATNEKLFF

v_gene: TRBV7-9
abundance: .
d_gene: .
j_gene: TRBJ2-5
CDR3aa: CASSLVPGKETQYF

v_gene: TRBV12-3/TRBV12-4
abundance: .
d_gene: .
j_gene: TRBJ2-7
CDR3aa: CASSSRTGWEQYF

v_gene: TRBV7-2
abundance: many
d_gene: TRBD2
j_gene: TRBJ2-3
CDR3aa: CASWGGGAGTDTQYF

v_gene: TRBV5-1
abundance: .
d_gene: .
j_gene: TRBJ1-1
CDR3aa: CASSLKPPGNTEAFF

v_gene: TRBV7-6
abundance: many
d_gene: .
j_gene: TRBJ1-5
CDR3aa: CASSLLTGRGQPQHF

v_gene: TRBV10-3
abundance: few
d_gene: .
j_gene: TRBJ1-6
CDR3aa: CAISGGQLNSPLHF

v_gene: TRBV27
abundance: .
d_gene: .
j_gene: TRBJ2-1
CDR3aa: CASSFIWGSSYNEQFF

v_gene: TRBV9
abundance: .
d_gene: .
j_gene: TRBJ1-2
CDR3aa: CASTSREGYTF

v_gene: TRBV19
abundance: .
d_gene: TRBD1
j_gene: TRBJ1-2
CDR3aa: CAIRDREARYNGYTF

v_gene: TRBV11-3
abundance: few
d_gene: .
j_gene: TRBJ2-3
CDR3aa: CASSLDHGQGTDTQYF

v_gene: TRBV7-2
abundance: many
d_gene: .
j_gene: TRBJ2-2
CDR3aa: CASSHSGELFF